The 4 T cell receptor beta chains below were found in one sample sequenced in a study of vaccination effects on CD4 cells after COVID-19. Profiled with immunoSEQ multiplex PCR; TCRdb holds only in-frame clones, not every one. The table includes tens of thousands of clones, around 76% detected once. Following 10 days of culture, CD4+ T cells were isolated. This person caught SARS-CoV-2 sometime from March to December 2020, and PCR testing confirmed the infection. All participants had two doses of either the BNT162b2 or mRNA-1273 vaccine. These receptors are not linked to any known antigen. Sequenced here: CD4+ T cells from PBMCs cultured without peptide, sampled after COVID-19 vaccination. Receptors originate from a human donor who had a prior SARS-CoV-2 infection.

The rearrangement uses TRBV12-3 or TRBV12-4 and TRBJ2-7; D might be TRBD1 (5 bases). Trimming took 8 bases from V and 0 from J, leaving 8 bases between them. The CDR3 covers 12 residues. For the CDR3, the DNA is TGTGCCAGCCAGGGCAGCTCCTACGAGCAGTACTTC. This translates into CASQGSSYEQYF.

The chain links TRBV24-1 to TRBJ2-1, with TRBD2 matching over 8 bases. Trimming took 1 base from V and 7 from J; bases not matched to a gene: 8. This CDR3 region has 16 residues. Per the germline V gene, CDR1 is KGHDR and CDR2 is SFDVKD. This chain's CDR3 is CATSDFGSGSGNEQFF. Here the CDR3 DNA reads TGTGCCACCAGTGATTTTGGCAGCGGGAGTGGGAATGAGCAGTTCTTC.

The rearrangement uses TRBV4-1 and TRBJ2-3; 9 nucleotides align to TRBD2. The CDR3 is 19 amino acids. Germline CDR1 and CDR2: MGHRA and YSYEKL. The V gene end was trimmed by 0 bases and the J gene end by 3 bases; junction bases not matched to a gene: 13. This CDR3 reads CASSQEGLAGFWGTDTQYF. The CDR3 region has the DNA TGCGCCAGCAGCCAAGAAGGCCTAGCGGGGTTCTGGGGGACAGATACGCAGTATTTT.

This clone was recorded a few times. This chain links TRBV11-1 with TRBJ1-1, with 10 nucleotides matching TRBD1. The junction had 1 base not matched to a gene; V was cut back by 2 bases and J by 1 base. The CDR3 covers 15 residues. Germline V gives CDR1 SGHAT, CDR2 FQDESV (reference sequence). CDR3 region: CASSLRDRGNTEAFF. CDR3 nucleotides: TGTGCCAGCAGCTTAAGGGACAGGGGGAACACTGAAGCTTTCTTT.